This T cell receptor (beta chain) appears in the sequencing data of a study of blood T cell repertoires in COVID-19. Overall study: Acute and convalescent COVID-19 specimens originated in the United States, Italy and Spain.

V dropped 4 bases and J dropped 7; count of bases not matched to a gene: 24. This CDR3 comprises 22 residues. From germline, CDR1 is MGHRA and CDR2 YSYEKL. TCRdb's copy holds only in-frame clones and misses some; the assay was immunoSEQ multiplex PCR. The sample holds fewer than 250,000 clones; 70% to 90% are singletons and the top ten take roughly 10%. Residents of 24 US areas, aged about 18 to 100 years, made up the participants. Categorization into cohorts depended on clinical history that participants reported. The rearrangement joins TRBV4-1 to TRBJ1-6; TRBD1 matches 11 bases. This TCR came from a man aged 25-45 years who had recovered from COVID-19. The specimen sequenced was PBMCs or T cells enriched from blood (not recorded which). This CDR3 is CASSPSLLRDRGRLASNSPLHF. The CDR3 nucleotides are TGCGCCAGCAGCCCTAGTCTCCTCAGGGACAGGGGGAGGTTGGCTTCGAATTCACCCCTCCACTTT.